The source of this T cell receptor beta chain is a study of OX40 agonist ivuxolimab in advanced cancers. Across the study: A diagnosis of hepatocellular carcinoma, melanoma, renal cell or head and neck cancer was present in dose-escalation patients.

This CDR3 contains 17 residues. V dropped 3 bases and J dropped 5; count of bases not matched to a gene: 8. Germline loops: CDR1 SGHNT, CDR2 YYREEE (reference sequence). Method: immunoSEQ multiplex PCR; TCRdb's copy keeps in-frame clones and lacks some. The sample has about 23,000 clones, 88% seen once. This clone was found once. What it binds is unknown. Study observations and caveats: The authors also found low normalized T-cell clonal expansion in some nonresponders. Those patients achieving a partial response at 0.1-3.0 mg/kg showed among the lowest clonal expansion. The average count of expanded clones was higher among CD8+ T cells than among CD4+.

The chain links TRBV5-4 to TRBJ2-7; 16 bases line up with TRBD2. The receptor was derived from an adult with an advanced solid tumor such as melanoma, head and neck, liver or kidney cancer. Source: CD4+ or CD8+ T cells sorted from blood, taken in a trial of the OX40 agonist ivuxolimab. CDR3 protein: CASSSAGTSGGANEQYF. The CDR3, as DNA: TGTGCCAGCAGCTCTGCCGGGACTAGCGGGGGGGCGAACGAGCAGTACTTC. Variable domain in full (rest from reference TRBV5-4 and TRBJ2-7): ETGVTQSPTHLIKTRGQQVTLRCSSQSGHNTVSWYQQALGQGPQFIFQYYREEENGRGNFPPRFSGLQFPNYSSELNVNALELDDSALYLCASSSAGTSGGANEQYFGPGTRLTVT.